These 15 T cell receptor beta chains share one sample of origin, sequenced in a study of PD-1 blockade in classical Hodgkin lymphoma. Sequenced by immunoSEQ multiplex PCR; TCRdb stores in-frame clones only, minus some. The sample yields roughly 40,000 clones, 87% seen once. Exposure to brentuximab vedotin varied, and each patient had relapsed following autologous stem cell transplantation. This sample comprised peripheral blood mononuclear cells (PBMCs), obtained at baseline. These receptors originate from a human donor with classical Hodgkin lymphoma.

This clone showed up just once. The gene calls are TRBV27 and TRBJ2-3; the D is unclear. Germline-derived CDR1 and CDR2 are MNHEY and SMNVEV (reference sequence). CDR3 size: 13 residues. The CDR3, as DNA: TGTGCACAGTCCCTGCTTTGCACAGATACGCAGTATTTT. It translates to CAQSLLCTDTQYF.

This clone is a singleton in its sample. The chain is built from TRBV7-8 and TRBJ2-7, with TRBD2 matching 8 bases. V shed 4 bases and J 0 bases; nucleotides not matched to a gene: 5. The CDR3 covers 15 residues. Germline values: CDR1 SGHVS, CDR2 FQNEAQ. In nucleotides, the CDR3 is TGTGCCAGCAGCTATATAGCGGGGCTCTCCTACGAGCAGTACTTC. The encoded protein is CASSYIAGLSYEQYF.

The V call is TRBV5-4, the J call TRBJ2-6, with unresolved D. Germline V gives CDR1 SGHNT, CDR2 YYREEE (reference sequence). V was clipped by 4 bases and J by 0 bases, with 8 bases between them. The CDR3 has 15 amino acids. CDR3 DNA: TGTGCCAGCAGCCCTCCCTTCTCTGGGGCCAACGTCCTGACTTTC. Protein sequence: CASSPPFSGANVLTF.

The V call is TRBV5-1, the J call TRBJ2-3; 12 bases map to TRBD2. Per the germline V gene, CDR1 is SGHRS and CDR2 is YFSETQ. Trimming at V came to 3 bases and at J to 1 base, leaving 9 bases not matched to a gene. The CDR3 is 18 amino acids. CDR3 sequence reads: CASSWLAGGFSGTDTQYF. The CDR3 nucleotides read TGCGCCAGCAGCTGGCTAGCGGGAGGGTTTTCGGGCACAGATACGCAGTATTTT.

This clone was detected a few times. The chain employs TRBV4-2 and TRBJ1-5; 8 bases fit TRBD1. The CDR3 has 17 residues. The ends lost 0 bases at V and 6 bases at J; junction bases unmatched: 10. CDR1 LGHNA and CDR2 YNFKEQ come from the germline V gene. This CDR3 reads CASSQEVRGPWRQPQHF. The CDR3 nucleotides read TGTGCCAGCAGCCAAGAGGTCAGGGGGCCTTGGCGTCAGCCCCAGCATTTT.

CDR3 region: CASSSRDRGYEQYF. Written as DNA, the CDR3 is TGTGCCAGCAGTTCCCGGGACAGGGGGTACGAGCAGTACTTC. This chain uses TRBV27 with TRBJ2-5, with 11 bases lining up with TRBD1. The end of the DNA fits TRBJ2-7 better, so the J call may be wrong. The CDR3 runs to 14 residues. Germline V gives CDR1 MNHEY, CDR2 SMNVEV (reference sequence).

The rearrangement joins TRBV11-1 to TRBJ2-1; perhaps TRBD2 as D (5 bases). The CDR3 consists of 15 residues. V was shortened by 1 base and J by 9 bases, with 16 bases between the two germline ends. Germline CDR1 SGHAT, CDR2 FQDESV (reference sequence). CDR3 protein: CASSLVPGLAREQFF. The CDR3 DNA reads TGTGCCAGCAGCTTAGTCCCCGGGCTAGCACGTGAGCAGTTCTTC.

This clone was observed a handful of times. The conserved closing phenylalanine or tryptophan is absent in this CDR3, likely reflecting a read error. It is unclear where the CDR3 begins or ends on the DNA, so no DNA is shown, and the CDR3 is as TCRdb lists it. This chain uses TRBV4-1 with TRBJ1-4; TRBD1, the table's D call, lacks a check against the DNA. The CDR3 adds up to 10 amino acids, both ends counted. Germline lookup yields CDR1 MGHRA and CDR2 YSYEKL. CDR3 sequence: CASSQDSGRL.

DNA for the CDR3: TGTGCCAGCACCTATGGGGCGGGAGGTCTTGAGCAGTTCTTC. Its translation is CASTYGAGGLEQFF. This chain connects TRBV11-2 to TRBJ2-1; TRBD2 matches 8 bases. Germline lookup yields CDR1 SGHAT and CDR2 FQNNGV. The CDR3 has 14 amino acids. V gave up 7 bases and J gave up 9 bases; unmatched junction bases: 11.

The chain has TRBV19 and TRBJ1-5; weak D call: TRBD1 (5 bases). V was trimmed by 3 bases and J by 0 bases, leaving 12 bases between them. This CDR3 contains 16 residues. Germline V gene sequence: CDR1 LNHDA, CDR2 SQIVND (reference sequence). CDR3 loop: CASSIFQGGSNQPQHF. CDR3 nucleotide sequence: TGTGCCAGTAGTATCTTCCAGGGAGGTAGCAATCAGCCCCAGCATTTT.

V usage is TRBV12-5 and J usage is TRBJ2-7; D not resolved. Germline V lookup: CDR1 LGHNT, CDR2 FRNRAP. The CDR3 runs to 18 residues. The ends were cut back, 6 bases at V and 6 bases at J, with 30 bases in the middle. The CDR3 sequence: CASGPHNPLLTPLLEQYF. The CDR3 nucleotides are TGTGCTAGTGGCCCCCATAACCCACTACTCACCCCGCTACTCGAGCAGTACTTC.

V gene TRBV25-1 combines with J gene TRBJ1-2, with D uncertain. In germline, CDR1 is MGHDK, CDR2 SYGVNS. V lost 3 bases and J 3 bases, leaving 5 bases between the germline ends. This CDR3 contains 12 residues. CDR3: CASSDGYYGYTF. CDR3 bases: TGTGCCAGCAGTGATGGATACTATGGCTACACCTTC.

V gene TRBV10-3 combines with J gene TRBJ2-7; TRBD2 aligns across 8 bases. The CDR3 totals 16 residues. J gave up 6 bases and V 0 bases, and 10 bases lay outside the gene matches. Germline CDR1 ENHRY, CDR2 SYGVKD. CDR3 region: CAISESPGLGPSEQYF. The CDR3 DNA sequence: TGTGCCATCAGTGAGTCCCCGGGACTAGGCCCAAGCGAGCAGTACTTC.

Only one count was recorded for this clone. The gene calls are TRBV5-1 and TRBJ2-7; 7 bases are shared with TRBD1. CDR1 and CDR2 (germline): SGHRS, YFSETQ. V dropped 4 bases and J dropped 4; count of bases not matched to a gene: 8. This CDR3 region has 14 residues. The CDR3 DNA sequence: TGCGCCAGCAGCCCGTTGACAGGGCCATACGAGCAGTACTTC. This encodes CASSPLTGPYEQYF. The full variable domain, completed using reference TRBV5-1 and TRBJ2-7, is KAGVTQTPRYLIKTRGQQVTLSCSPISGHRSVSWYQQTPGQGLQFLFEYFSETQRNKGNFPGRFSGRQFSNSRSEMNVSTLELGDSALYLCASSPLTGPYEQYFGPGTRLTVT.

This clone came up once. The chain uses TRBV27 and TRBJ2-1; 11 bases are shared with TRBD2. V shed 4 bases and J 0 bases; nucleotides not matched to a gene: 5. This CDR3 is 17 amino acids long. Germline loops: CDR1 MNHEY, CDR2 SMNVEV (reference sequence). The CDR3 DNA reads TGTGCCAGCAGTTCCGGACTAGCGGGCGTCTCCTACAATGAGCAGTTCTTC. Protein sequence: CASSSGLAGVSYNEQFF.